Below, 16 T cell receptor beta chains from the same sample are listed, as sequenced in a study of cytomegalovirus exposure and HLA in healthy donors. The PCR used 60 Vbeta and 13 Jbeta primers. Profiling relied on immunoSEQ multiplex PCR, and the TCRdb table lists in-frame clones only, not all of them. This table has about 120,000 clones, 77% appearing once. The sample comprised PBMCs. The source is a human donor in good health.

The chain recombines TRBV6-5 with TRBJ1-3, with 7 bases identical to TRBD1. Germline V gene data show CDR1 as MNHEY and CDR2 as SVGAGI. The CDR3 covers 15 residues. The junction had 5 bases not matched to a gene; V was cut back by 2 bases and J by 4 bases. CDR3 sequence: CASSYATGTGNTIYF. The CDR3 DNA reads as TGTGCCAGCAGTTACGCGACAGGGACCGGAAACACCATATATTTT.

J is TRBJ2-1 and V is TRBV19; D unresolved. CDR1 and CDR2 (germline): LNHDA, SQIVND (reference sequence). Between the trimmed V and J ends, which lost 3 bases and 6 bases, there was a span of 9 bases. The CDR3 runs to 13 residues. The chain's CDR3 is CASSMRPANEQFF. The CDR3, as DNA: TGTGCCAGTAGTATGAGGCCCGCCAATGAGCAGTTCTTC. The whole variable domain, remainder taken from reference TRBV19 and TRBJ2-1, is DGGITQSPKYLFRKEGQNVTLSCEQNLNHDAMYWYRQDPGQGLRLIYYSQIVNDFQKGDIAEGYSVSREKKESFPLTVTSAQKNPTAFYLCASSMRPANEQFFGPGTRLTVL.

The V and J genes are TRBV7-8 and TRBJ2-2; 8 bases fit TRBD2. Unmatched junction bases numbered 11, after V lost 2 bases and J lost 3 bases. There are 18 residues in the CDR3. Germline CDR1 is SGHVS and CDR2 is FQNEAQ. The DNA of the CDR3 is TGTGCCAGCAGCTTAAGGTCCCAGCGGGAGTACGACACCGGGGAGCTGTTTTTT. Translating gives CASSLRSQREYDTGELFF. The variable domain in full, with the rest retrieved from reference TRBV7-8 and TRBJ2-2, is GAGVSQSPRYKVAKRGQDVALRCDPISGHVSLFWYQQALGQGPEFLTYFQNEAQLDKSGLPSDRFFAERPEGSVSTLKIQRTQQEDSAVYLCASSLRSQREYDTGELFFGEGSRLTVL.

This chain joins TRBV19 and TRBJ2-7; 10 bases are shared with TRBD1. Germline-derived CDR1 and CDR2 are LNHDA and SQIVND (reference sequence). Germline trimming cut 5 bases from V and 4 bases from J; bases unmatched to any gene: 5. The CDR3 sequence is 14 residues long. The CDR3 sequence: CASSFRTGGYEQYF. The CDR3 DNA reads TGTGCCAGTAGTTTTCGGACAGGGGGGTACGAGCAGTACTTC.

The chain has TRBV29-1 and TRBJ2-3; 11 bases align to TRBD2. In germline, CDR1 is SQVTM, CDR2 ANQGSEA. CDR3 length: 12 amino acids. The trim removed 4 bases at V and 10 bases at J, leaving 4 bases unmatched. CDR3: CSVATSGASQYF. CDR3 DNA sequence: TGCAGCGTTGCGACTAGCGGGGCTTCGCAGTATTTT.

The V gene is TRBV9, the J gene TRBJ2-7, with D possibly matching TRBD2 (7 bases). V shed 0 bases and J shed 9 bases, with 25 bases lying between them. The CDR3 extends over 17 amino acids. Germline CDR1 SGDLS, CDR2 YYNGEE. As DNA, the CDR3 is TGTGCCAGCAGCGTAGGCCGCCTTGGGGGGGCCCATGATCCGCAGTACTTC. Protein sequence: CASSVGRLGGAHDPQYF.

This clone was counted between two and nine times. One end of the junction fails to match germline, which may point to a read error. J is TRBJ2-2 and V is TRBV7-7, with 8 bases lining up with TRBD1. Per germline, CDR1 SSHAT and CDR2 FNYEAQ (reference sequence). This CDR3 is 15 amino acids long. DNA for the CDR3: TGTGCTAGCAGCAAGACAGGGGTGGGCACCGGGGAGCTGTTTTTT. It encodes CASSKTGVGTGELFF.

The genes are TRBV18 and TRBJ1-3, with 7 bases lining up with TRBD1. Looked up from germline, CDR1 is KGHSH and CDR2 is LQKENI. V gave up 2 bases and J gave up 4 bases; unmatched junction bases: 5. This CDR3 spans 15 amino acids. The CDR3 here is CASSPNQGGGNTIYF. CDR3 in DNA: TGTGCCAGCTCACCAAACCAGGGGGGAGGAAACACCATATATTTT.

The rearrangement joins TRBV9 to TRBJ2-7; 7 bases fit TRBD2. CDR1 SGDLS and CDR2 YYNGEE come from the germline V gene. The CDR3 consists of 16 residues. V shed 4 bases, J shed 0 bases, and the junction held 10 bases outside the gene matches. The CDR3 sequence: CASSPARASGSYEQYF. The CDR3 nucleotides read TGTGCCAGCAGCCCCGCCCGTGCTAGCGGCTCCTACGAGCAGTACTTC.

This sequence joins TRBV5-1 and TRBJ2-1; 7 bases line up with TRBD2. CDR1 and CDR2 from the germline V gene are SGHRS and YFSETQ. V shed 2 bases and J 0 bases; nucleotides not matched to a gene: 23. This CDR3 contains 22 residues. In DNA, the CDR3 is TGCGCCAGCAGCTTTGGCGGAGGGGAGGGAACGAGTAAAATTGGCTCCTACAATGAGCAGTTCTTC. Translated, it gives CASSFGGGEGTSKIGSYNEQFF.

The rearrangement links TRBV2 to TRBJ2-2; 8 bases align to TRBD2. Germline V gene data show CDR1 as SNHLY and CDR2 as FYNNEI. The CDR3 is 16 residues long. The trim removed 0 bases at V and 6 bases at J, leaving 6 bases unmatched. DNA for the CDR3: TGTGCCAGCAGTGAAGCCCTGTCGGGAGGGGCCGGGGAGCTGTTTTTT. Protein sequence: CASSEALSGGAGELFF.

V gene TRBV2 combines with J gene TRBJ1-4, with 12 bases fitting TRBD1. CDR1 is SNHLY, CDR2 FYNNEI, per germline. This CDR3 region has 15 residues. V trimming: 6 bases; J trimming: 8 bases; junction bases outside the gene matches: 7. CDR3 amino acids: CASRGTGGAWEKLFF. The CDR3 bases are TGTGCCAGCAGGGGGACAGGGGGCGCCTGGGAAAAACTGTTTTTT.

CDR3 DNA sequence: TGTGCCAGCAGTTCTGCCGGGACAGCCCACACTGAAGCTTTCTTT. It translates to CASSSAGTAHTEAFF. The V call is TRBV28, the J call TRBJ1-1, with TRBD1 identical over 7 bases. V shed 4 bases, J shed 3 bases, and the junction held 8 bases outside the gene matches. Germline values: CDR1 MDHEN, CDR2 SYDVKM. The CDR3 runs 15 residues. Full variable domain (remainder filled in from reference TRBV28 and TRBJ1-1): DVKVTQSSRYLVKRTGEKVFLECVQDMDHENMFWYRQDPGLGLRLIYFSYDVKMKEKGDIPEGYSVSREKKERFSLILESASTNQTSMYLCASSSAGTAHTEAFFGQGTRLTVV.

By share, this clone counts as medium-sized. The chain is built from TRBV6-5 and TRBJ2-4, with 7 bases aligning to TRBD2. The CDR3 runs 15 residues. Germline CDR1 reads MNHEY; CDR2 reads SVGAGI. Unmatched junction bases numbered 2, after V lost 2 bases and J lost 1 base. DNA of the CDR3: TGTGCCAGCAGTTACATCGGGGGGGCCAAAAACATTCAGTACTTC. It encodes CASSYIGGAKNIQYF.

The CDR3 sequence: CASSLGANLAYEQYF. CDR3 DNA sequence: TGTGCCAGCAGCTTAGGGGCCAACTTAGCCTACGAGCAGTACTTC. The V call is TRBV7-6, the J call TRBJ2-7; D remains ambiguous. The V end was cut by 1 base, the J end by 2 bases, with 12 bases between. The CDR3 sequence is 15 residues long. The germline CDR1 and CDR2 sequences are SGHVS and FNYEAQ.

This clone was seen more than once but under ten times. This sequence joins TRBV10-3 and TRBJ1-6; unclear D gene. V dropped 3 bases and J dropped 9 bases, with 15 bases sitting between them. Germline values: CDR1 ENHRY, CDR2 SYGVKD. There are 15 residues in the CDR3. CDR3 sequence reads: CAISDGGDRSSPLHF. The CDR3 DNA sequence: TGTGCCATCAGTGACGGAGGTGACCGAAGTTCACCCCTCCACTTT.